This T cell receptor (beta chain) originates from a study of a mutant IDH1 vaccine in newly diagnosed glioma. Across the study: Prior therapy was radiotherapy, temozolomide, or both; most received both. Study conclusions and caveats: Top-clonotype changes in peripheral T cells seemed unrelated to pseudoprogression. The occurrence of vaccine-induced immune responses was seen in around 94% of patients.

As to time point: week 47, end of study. Every vaccine dose comprised 300 ug of mutant IDH1 20-mer peptide plus topical imiquimod. Assay used: immunoSEQ multiplex PCR; TCRdb lists only in-frame clones, some missing. The sample has under 40,000 clones, 89% seen once. This clone is a singleton in its sample. Its specificity is not known. Sequences were derived from PBMCs, sampled from a glioma patient whose treatment included an IDH1 peptide vaccine. The source of this sequence is a man aged 40-50 years with glioma.

CDR3 nucleotide sequence: TGTGCCAGCAGCTTTGGGGGAGATCCCTACAATGAGCAGTTCTTC. This translates into CASSFGGDPYNEQFF. This sequence joins TRBV5-4 and TRBJ2-1, with D tentatively TRBD1 or TRBD2 (5 bases each). The CDR3 runs to 15 residues. The V gene's germline CDR1 is SGHNT and CDR2 YYREEE (reference sequence). Trimming stripped 2 bases from V and 2 bases from J, with 11 bases between.